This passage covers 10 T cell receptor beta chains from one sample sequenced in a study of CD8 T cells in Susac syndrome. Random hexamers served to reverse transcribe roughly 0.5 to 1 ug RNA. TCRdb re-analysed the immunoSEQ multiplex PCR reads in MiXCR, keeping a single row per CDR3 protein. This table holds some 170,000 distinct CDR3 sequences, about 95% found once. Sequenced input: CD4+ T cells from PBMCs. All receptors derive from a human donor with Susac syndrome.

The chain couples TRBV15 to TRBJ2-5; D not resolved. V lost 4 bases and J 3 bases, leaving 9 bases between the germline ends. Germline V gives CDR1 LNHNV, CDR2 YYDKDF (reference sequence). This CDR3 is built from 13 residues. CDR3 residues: CATSKGFEETQYF. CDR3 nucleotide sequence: TGTGCCACCAGCAAGGGTTTCGAAGAGACCCAGTACTTC.

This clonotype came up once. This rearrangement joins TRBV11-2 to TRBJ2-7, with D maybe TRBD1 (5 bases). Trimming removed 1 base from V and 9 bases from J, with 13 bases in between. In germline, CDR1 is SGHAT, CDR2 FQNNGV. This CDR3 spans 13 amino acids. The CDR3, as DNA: TGTGCCAGCAGCTTAGTTCGGGCTCAGGGGCAGTACTTC. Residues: CASSLVRAQGQYF.

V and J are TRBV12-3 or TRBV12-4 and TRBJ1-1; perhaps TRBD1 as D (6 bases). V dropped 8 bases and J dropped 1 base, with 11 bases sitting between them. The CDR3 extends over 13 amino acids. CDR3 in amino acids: CASGWTENTEAFF. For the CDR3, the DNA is TGTGCCAGCGGTTGGACAGAGAACACTGAAGCTTTCTTT.

The CDR3 nucleotides are TGTGCCAGCAGCGGGGACGCTTGGGGAGAGACCCAGTACTTC. Translating gives CASSGDAWGETQYF. The rearrangement links TRBV2 to TRBJ2-5, with D tentatively TRBD1 or TRBD2 (5 bases each). The germline V gene has CDR1 SNHLY and CDR2 FYNNEI. CDR3 size: 14 residues. V was shortened by 6 bases and J by 4 bases, with 15 bases between the two germline ends.

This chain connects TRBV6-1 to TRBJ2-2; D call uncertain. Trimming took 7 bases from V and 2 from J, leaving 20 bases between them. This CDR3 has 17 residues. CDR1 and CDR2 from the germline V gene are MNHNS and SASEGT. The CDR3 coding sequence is TGTGCCAGCACCCACTCTACCATTCAAACCAACACCGGGGAGCTGTTTTTT. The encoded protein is CASTHSTIQTNTGELFF.

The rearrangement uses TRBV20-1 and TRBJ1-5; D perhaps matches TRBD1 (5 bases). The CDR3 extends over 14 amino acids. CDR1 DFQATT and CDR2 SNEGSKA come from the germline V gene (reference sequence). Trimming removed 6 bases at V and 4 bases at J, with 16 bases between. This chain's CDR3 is CSAQGYSENQPQHF. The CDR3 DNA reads TGCAGTGCCCAGGGATATAGTGAAAATCAGCCCCAGCATTTT.

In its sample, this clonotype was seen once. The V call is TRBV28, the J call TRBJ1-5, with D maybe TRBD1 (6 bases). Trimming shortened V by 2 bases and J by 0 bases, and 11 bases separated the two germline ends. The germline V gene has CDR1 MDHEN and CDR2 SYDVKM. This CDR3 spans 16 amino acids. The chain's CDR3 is CASSLGGPYSNQPQHF. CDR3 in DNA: TGTGCCAGCAGTTTAGGGGGCCCATATAGCAATCAGCCCCAGCATTTT. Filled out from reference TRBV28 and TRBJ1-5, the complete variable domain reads DVKVTQSSRYLVKRTGEKVFLECVQDMDHENMFWYRQDPGLGLRLIYFSYDVKMKEKGDIPEGYSVSREKKERFSLILESASTNQTSMYLCASSLGGPYSNQPQHFGDGTRLSIL.

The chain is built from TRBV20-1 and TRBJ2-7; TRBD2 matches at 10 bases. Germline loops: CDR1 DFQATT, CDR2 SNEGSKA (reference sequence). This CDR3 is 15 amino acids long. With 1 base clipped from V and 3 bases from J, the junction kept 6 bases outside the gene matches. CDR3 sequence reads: CSARAVAGGLYEQYF. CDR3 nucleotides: TGCAGTGCTAGAGCAGTAGCGGGGGGTCTCTACGAGCAGTACTTC.

The CDR3 protein is CASSRGQGSEKLFF. DNA for the CDR3: TGTGCCAGCAGCCGAGGACAGGGAAGTGAAAAACTGTTTTTT. This chain joins TRBV7-9 and TRBJ1-4, with TRBD1 matching 8 bases. CDR1 SEHNR and CDR2 FQNEAQ come from the germline V gene (reference sequence). The CDR3 length is 14 residues. Losses at the gene ends were 5 bases for V and 7 bases for J; bases not matched to a gene: 6.

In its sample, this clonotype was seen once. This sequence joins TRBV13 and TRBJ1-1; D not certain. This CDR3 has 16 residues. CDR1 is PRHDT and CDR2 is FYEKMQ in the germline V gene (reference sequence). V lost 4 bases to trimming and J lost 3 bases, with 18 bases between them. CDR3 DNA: TGTGCCAGCAGCTCCCACGACTCATCTCGGGACACTGAAGCTTTCTTT. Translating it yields CASSSHDSSRDTEAFF.